The 31 T cell receptor beta chains below were found in one sample sequenced in a study of blood T cell repertoires in COVID-19. Sequenced by immunoSEQ multiplex PCR; TCRdb stores in-frame clones only, minus some. Here the sample spans about 140,000 clones, 76% being singletons. The sequenced sample was peripheral blood. These receptors came from an elderly woman with active or convalescent COVID-19.

The rearrangement links TRBV11-2 to TRBJ2-1, with 11 bases fitting TRBD2. The CDR3 runs to 16 residues. With 4 bases clipped from V and 2 bases from J, the junction kept 4 bases outside the gene matches. Germline V gene sequence: CDR1 SGHAT, CDR2 FQNNGV. CDR3 nucleotides: TGTGCCAGCAGCTCCCTAGCGGGGGGCCCCTACAATGAGCAGTTCTTC. It is translated as CASSSLAGGPYNEQFF.

This sequence joins TRBV10-2 and TRBJ1-1; 8 nucleotides align to TRBD1. The CDR3 spans 12 residues. V lost 6 bases, J lost 7 bases, and 4 bases stayed unmatched. The V gene's germline CDR1 is WSHSY and CDR2 SAAADI. The CDR3 DNA reads as TGCGCCAGCAGCCAGGACAGGGTTGAAGCTTTCTTT. Encoded protein: CASSQDRVEAFF.

In its sample, this clone was seen once. The chain links TRBV20-1 to TRBJ1-2; D possibly corresponds to TRBD1 (5 bases). Germline V gives CDR1 DFQATT, CDR2 SNEGSKA (reference sequence). The CDR3 extends over 11 amino acids. V was trimmed by 4 bases and J by 3 bases, leaving 6 bases between them. CDR3 sequence (DNA): TGCAGTGCTACGGGGGACTATGGCTACACCTTC. Its translation: CSATGDYGYTF.

The rearrangement links TRBV10-3 to TRBJ2-7; 9 bases align to TRBD2. CDR3 size: 16 residues. In germline, CDR1 is ENHRY, CDR2 SYGVKD. V lost 7 bases to trimming and J lost 5 bases; unmatched junction nucleotides: 15. The CDR3 bases are TGTGCCATCATGGTGACTAGCGGCCCGTGGGGCAACGAGCAGTACTTC. This translates into CAIMVTSGPWGNEQYF.

The genes are TRBV7-2 and TRBJ2-3; the D is unclear. Germline lookup yields CDR1 SGHTA and CDR2 FQGNSA. Trimming left V 7 bases short and J 2 bases short, with 13 bases between. This CDR3 is 14 amino acids long. CDR3: CASTRLSVTDTQYF. CDR3 DNA sequence: TGTGCCAGCACCCGTTTGTCGGTCACAGATACGCAGTATTTT.

The gene calls are TRBV7-9 and TRBJ2-3; 12 bases map to TRBD2. Per the germline V gene, CDR1 is SEHNR and CDR2 is FQNEAQ (reference sequence). Trimming removed 11 bases from V and 3 bases from J; junction bases left unmatched: 9. This CDR3 has 15 amino acids. The CDR3 spells CAGTSGSHLTDTQYF. CDR3 nucleotide sequence: TGTGCCGGGACTAGCGGGTCCCATCTAACAGATACGCAGTATTTT. The whole variable domain, filled in from reference TRBV7-9 and TRBJ2-3, reads DTGVSQNPRHKITKRGQNVTFRCDPISEHNRLYWYRQTLGQGPEFLTYFQNEAQLEKSRLLSDRFSAERPKGSFSTLEIQRTEQGDSAMYLCAGTSGSHLTDTQYFGPGTRLTVL.

This chain links TRBV5-1 with TRBJ1-4, with D uncertain. In germline, CDR1 is SGHRS, CDR2 YFSETQ. V gave up 0 bases and J gave up 2 bases, with 5 bases separating them. This CDR3 spans 14 amino acids. CDR3 DNA sequence: TGCGCCAGCAGCTTGGGTACTACTAATGAAAAACTGTTTTTT. Amino acids: CASSLGTTNEKLFF. The entire variable domain, with the rest obtained from reference TRBV5-1 and TRBJ1-4, is as follows: KAGVTQTPRYLIKTRGQQVTLSCSPISGHRSVSWYQQTPGQGLQFLFEYFSETQRNKGNFPGRFSGRQFSNSRSEMNVSTLELGDSALYLCASSLGTTNEKLFFGSGTQLSVL.

V gene TRBV16 combines with J gene TRBJ1-5, with a possible D match to TRBD1 (5 bases). V lost 0 bases to trimming and J lost 4 bases, with 10 bases between them. This CDR3 has 15 residues. The V gene's germline CDR1 is KGHSY and CDR2 FQNENV. CDR3 bases: TGTGCCAGCAGCCAATCGAGACAGCTAAATCAGCCCCAGCATTTT. Translating gives CASSQSRQLNQPQHF.

This clone was counted a few times. This sequence joins TRBV18 and TRBJ1-2; D remains unclear. Trimming pared 2 bases from V and 3 bases from J, leaving 7 bases between. CDR1 and CDR2 (germline): KGHSH, LQKENI. The CDR3 loop spans 13 amino acids. CDR3 DNA: TGTGCCAGCTCACCATCAGACTACTATGGCTACACCTTC. It specifies CASSPSDYYGYTF.

The chain joins TRBV28 to TRBJ2-1; 9 bases align to TRBD1. Germline V gene sequence: CDR1 MDHEN, CDR2 SYDVKM. The V segment lost 5 bases and the J segment 7 bases; nucleotides outside the gene matches: 9. The CDR3 sequence is 15 residues long. CDR3 protein: CASSLLTGGSNEQFF. In DNA, the CDR3 is TGTGCCAGCAGTCTATTGACAGGGGGATCGAATGAGCAGTTCTTC.

The chain recombines TRBV9 with TRBJ1-3, with 8 bases identical to TRBD1. Germline V gene data show CDR1 as SGDLS and CDR2 as YYNGEE. The CDR3 is made up of 16 amino acids. J gave up 2 bases and V 0 bases, and 4 bases lay outside the gene matches. CDR3 protein: CASSVAQGAPGNTIYF. DNA for the CDR3: TGTGCCAGCAGCGTAGCCCAGGGGGCGCCTGGAAACACCATATATTTT.

The chain uses TRBV5-1 and TRBJ1-1; perhaps TRBD1 as D (6 bases). Germline lookup yields CDR1 SGHRS and CDR2 YFSETQ. CDR3 length equals 15 residues. V was trimmed by 4 bases and J by 1 base, leaving 14 bases between them. CDR3: CASSPTGMGNTEAFF. CDR3 bases: TGCGCCAGCAGCCCAACAGGGATGGGGAACACTGAAGCTTTCTTT.

This chain joins TRBV19 and TRBJ1-5; TRBD1 is a possible D gene (5 bases). CDR1 is LNHDA and CDR2 is SQIVND in the germline V gene (reference sequence). This CDR3 is 17 amino acids long. V was trimmed by 2 bases and J by 2 bases, leaving 16 bases between them. The CDR3 bases are TGTGCCAGTAGTATAAGCGCCAGGAGGGGAGGCAATCAGCCCCAGCATTTT. Amino acid sequence: CASSISARRGGNQPQHF.

The chain combines TRBV3-1 (or the pseudogene TRBV3-2) with TRBJ1-1, with TRBD1 matching over 7 bases. The CDR3 runs 14 residues. Germline V gene lookup returns CDR1 LGHDT and CDR2 YNNKEL (reference sequence). After removal of 1 base from V and 4 bases from J, the junction contained 3 bases not matched to a gene. The CDR3 sequence: CASSQGGTATEAFF. CDR3 coding DNA: TGTGCCAGCAGCCAAGGGGGGACAGCCACTGAAGCTTTCTTT.

The V call is TRBV27, the J call TRBJ1-2, with 7 bases aligning to TRBD1. This CDR3 has 15 residues. V shed 6 bases, J shed 0 bases, and the junction held 7 bases outside the gene matches. CDR1 is MNHEY and CDR2 is SMNVEV in the germline V gene (reference sequence). DNA for the CDR3: TGTGCCAGCAGCCCGGTGACAGGGACTAACTATGGCTACACCTTC. The encoded protein is CASSPVTGTNYGYTF.

About this clone itself: Sequence at one end of the junction differs from germline and may be a read error. The gene calls are TRBV5-1 and TRBJ1-6, with 9 bases matching TRBD1. From germline, CDR1 is SGHRS and CDR2 YFSETQ. This CDR3 is 16 amino acids long. The CDR3 sequence: CASSLEGTGSNSLLHF. DNA of the CDR3: TGCGCCAGCAGCTTGGAGGGGACAGGGAGTAATTCACTCCTCCACTTT. Complete variable domain (other parts from reference TRBV5-1 and TRBJ1-6): KAGVTQTPRYLIKTRGQQVTLSCSPISGHRSVSWYQQTPGQGLQFLFEYFSETQRNKGNFPGRFSGRQFSNSRSEMNVSTLELGDSALYLCASSLEGTGSNSLLHFGNGTRLTVT.

This clone was recorded a few times. The chain links TRBV9 to TRBJ2-1; TRBD2 might be the D (6 bases). The germline CDR1 and CDR2 sequences are SGDLS and YYNGEE. This CDR3 region has 13 residues. Trimming shortened V by 0 bases and J by 7 bases, and 8 bases separated the two germline ends. CDR3 bases: TGTGCCAGCAGCGTAGGGGGGAGGAATGAGCAGTTCTTC. Residues: CASSVGGRNEQFF.

This clone was seen once. The V call is TRBV18, the J call TRBJ2-7; TRBD1 matches at 10 bases. Germline assignment: CDR1 KGHSH and CDR2 LQKENI. J lost 3 bases, V lost 2 bases, and 1 base had no gene match. This CDR3 is 14 amino acids long. Here the CDR3 reads CASSPGTGDYEQYF. Here the CDR3 DNA reads TGTGCCAGCTCACCAGGGACAGGGGACTACGAGCAGTACTTC. The full variable domain, its missing parts supplied by reference TRBV18 and TRBJ2-7, is NAGVMQNPRHLVRRRGQEARLRCSPMKGHSHVYWYRQLPEEGLKFMVYLQKENIIDESGMPKERFSAEFPKEGPSILRIQQVVRGDSAAYFCASSPGTGDYEQYFGPGTRLTVT.

This chain connects TRBV13 to TRBJ2-2; 7 bases are shared with TRBD1. Unmatched junction bases numbered 10, after V lost 5 bases and J lost 4 bases. Germline CDR1 PRHDT, CDR2 FYEKMQ (reference sequence). CDR3 length: 16 amino acids. The CDR3 region has the DNA TGTGCCAGCAGCACACCGAGACAGGGAACCACCGGGGAGCTGTTTTTT. Translated, it gives CASSTPRQGTTGELFF.

This clone showed up just a few times. The gene calls are TRBV28 and TRBJ1-4, with D possibly matching TRBD1 (6 bases). The V end was cut by 7 bases, the J end by 2 bases, with 20 bases between. There are 17 residues in the CDR3. CDR1 is MDHEN and CDR2 is SYDVKM in the germline V gene. CDR3 in amino acids: CASIKITGGRTNEKLFF. As DNA, the CDR3 is TGTGCCAGCATTAAAATCACCGGGGGGCGCACTAATGAAAAACTGTTTTTT. The variable domain in full, with the rest retrieved from reference TRBV28 and TRBJ1-4, is DVKVTQSSRYLVKRTGEKVFLECVQDMDHENMFWYRQDPGLGLRLIYFSYDVKMKEKGDIPEGYSVSREKKERFSLILESASTNQTSMYLCASIKITGGRTNEKLFFGSGTQLSVL.

A few counts support this clone. The chain combines TRBV11-2 with TRBJ1-6; possible D gene TRBD1, 6 bases. This CDR3 spans 15 amino acids. With 5 bases removed from V and 5 bases from J, the gap between germline ends came to 13 bases. The germline V gene encodes CDR1 SGHAT and CDR2 FQNNGV. CDR3 in amino acids: CASSKTGFDNSPLHF. The CDR3 DNA reads TGTGCCAGCAGCAAAACAGGGTTTGATAATTCACCCCTCCACTTT.

The rearrangement uses TRBV4-2 and TRBJ1-4; 9 bases are shared with TRBD1. Losses at the gene ends were 4 bases for V and 7 bases for J; bases not matched to a gene: 7. The CDR3 has 15 amino acids. Germline V CDR1 and CDR2: LGHNA, YNFKEQ. The CDR3 is CASSPGGQGIEKLFF. The CDR3 nucleotides read TGTGCCAGCAGCCCTGGAGGACAGGGGATTGAAAAACTGTTTTTT.

The V call is TRBV3-1 (or the pseudogene TRBV3-2), the J call TRBJ2-1; 9 bases align to TRBD1. Trimming took 5 bases from V and 6 from J; bases not matched to a gene: 11. The CDR3 spans 16 residues. CDR1 is LGHDT, CDR2 YNNKEL, per germline (reference sequence). Here the CDR3 reads CASSYDGTGLGNEQFF. The CDR3 coding sequence is TGTGCCAGCAGCTACGATGGGACAGGGCTTGGCAATGAGCAGTTCTTC.

The chain couples TRBV11-2 to TRBJ1-2; tentatively, D is TRBD1 (6 bases). CDR1 is SGHAT, CDR2 FQNNGV, per germline. Trimming shortened V by 0 bases and J by 7 bases, and 15 bases separated the two germline ends. The length of the CDR3 is 15 residues. The CDR3 reads CASSLDPGRGAGYTF. CDR3 DNA sequence: TGTGCCAGCAGCTTAGATCCAGGACGGGGGGCTGGCTACACCTTC. Filled out from reference TRBV11-2 and TRBJ1-2, the complete variable domain reads EAGVAQSPRYKIIEKRQSVAFWCNPISGHATLYWYQQILGQGPKLLIQFQNNGVVDDSQLPKDRFSAERLKGVDSTLKIQPAKLEDSAVYLCASSLDPGRGAGYTFGSGTRLTVV.

This rearrangement joins TRBV5-1 to TRBJ2-1; a weak D match, TRBD1 (6 bases). The CDR3 spans 16 residues. Germline assignment: CDR1 SGHRS and CDR2 YFSETQ. V lost 1 base and J 2 bases, leaving 13 bases between the germline ends. In nucleotides, the CDR3 is TGCGCCAGCAGCTTGTTTCAGGGGTTGCCCTACAATGAGCAGTTCTTC. Its translation is CASSLFQGLPYNEQFF.

This chain uses TRBV27 with TRBJ1-6, with a tentative D call TRBD1 (5 bases). The CDR3 consists of 13 residues. Between the trimmed V and J ends, which lost 2 bases and 13 bases, there was a span of 12 bases. From germline, CDR1 is MNHEY and CDR2 SMNVEV (reference sequence). The CDR3 is CASSLAWGRPLHF. CDR3 sequence (DNA): TGTGCCAGCAGTTTAGCATGGGGGAGGCCCCTCCACTTT.

This chain joins TRBV6-4 and TRBJ1-1; weak D call: TRBD1 (6 bases). The CDR3 totals 13 residues. V lost 4 bases and J 8 bases, leaving 14 bases between the germline ends. Germline V lookup: CDR1 MRHNA, CDR2 SNTAGT. CDR3 region: CASSATTGSEAFF. CDR3 bases: TGTGCCAGCAGTGCCACGACAGGTTCCGAAGCTTTCTTT.

This clone has just a few counts. The V and J genes are TRBV5-8 and TRBJ1-4; 7 positions agree with TRBD1. The CDR3 consists of 17 residues. V shed 1 base and J 5 bases; nucleotides not matched to a gene: 11. Germline values: CDR1 SGHTS, CDR2 YDEGEE. The CDR3 is CASSLFTGTVKNEKLFF. CDR3 nucleotide sequence: TGTGCCAGCAGCTTGTTCACGGGGACAGTCAAGAATGAAAAACTGTTTTTT.

This clone is a singleton in its sample. V gene TRBV7-9 combines with J gene TRBJ2-1, with D unclear. Looked up from germline, CDR1 is SEHNR and CDR2 is FQNEAQ (reference sequence). V lost 7 bases, J lost 2 bases, and 15 bases lay in between. The CDR3 has 15 amino acids. In DNA, the CDR3 is TGTGCCAGCATCCCTGACTCCCTAACCTACAATGAGCAGTTCTTC. This encodes CASIPDSLTYNEQFF.

The rearrangement uses TRBV10-3 and TRBJ1-2, with 7 bases matching TRBD1. The CDR3 is made up of 14 amino acids. The V and J ends lost 10 bases and 2 bases, in that order; junction bases with no gene match: 10. Germline V gene lookup returns CDR1 ENHRY and CDR2 SYGVKD. CDR3 nucleotides: TGTGCCACCCGGACAGGTTGGGGGAACTATGGCTACACCTTC. Its protein product is CATRTGWGNYGYTF.

This chain links TRBV27 with TRBJ1-1; tentative D call: TRBD1 (5 bases). Germline lookup yields CDR1 MNHEY and CDR2 SMNVEV (reference sequence). The length of the CDR3 is 15 residues. The germline V and J ends were trimmed by 10 bases and 1 base, with 19 bases remaining between them. The CDR3 loop is CATRPRLQGNTEAFF. DNA of the CDR3: TGTGCCACCCGCCCTCGTTTGCAGGGGAACACTGAAGCTTTCTTT.